This T cell receptor (beta chain) is drawn from a study of regulatory T cells in long-lasting Graves disease (dated by TCRdb to about 2021). In terms of the full investigation: Antithyroid drugs had been taken for less than 3 months by newly diagnosed Graves' disease patients. The study was conducted in China and was registered as a clinical trial. This study used TCR sequencing and RNA sequencing of peripheral blood to compare persistent Graves' disease patients against newly diagnosed Graves' disease patients. A total of roughly 35 samples underwent TCR sequencing: about 13 from persistent and around 20 from newly diagnosed Graves' disease patients. Overall results and qualifications from the work: As a limitation, the authors acknowledged that the small sample size may reduce accuracy. Persistent Graves' disease patients showed lower TCR Shannon entropy and fewer highly expanded clones than newly diagnosed patients, suggesting clonal expansion. More public clonotypes were shared among persistent patients (around 2,600) than among newly diagnosed patients (roughly 1,000). Sequencing and analysis were limited to the TCR beta chain. Only peripheral blood was studied, because thyroid tissue, the primary lesion, was inaccessible.

Library construction relied on multiplex PCR. The reads were generated on an Illumina HiSeq 4000. iRepertoire HTBI primers and Arm-PCR amplification of CDR3 regions were used to construct TCR beta libraries. Gel purification was performed on PCR products prior to sequencing. Turning to the authors' computational methods: Gene usage analysis of CDR3 amino acid clonotypes used the 62 TRBV and about 14 TRBJ segments found across samples. COPE and FqMerger were used to merge the filtered high-quality paired reads into contigs. BLAST was used to align contigs to the IMGT TRBV, TRBD and TRBJ reference genes, and CDR3 was defined following IMGT. Any clonotype with a frequency above 0.1% was classified as a highly expanded clone. Repertoire diversity was measured by Shannon entropy, and V-J evenness by the Gini coefficient. A clonotype found in more than one individual was treated as public. The public reads were reanalyzed by TCRdb: fastp trimming at Q25, MiXCR alignment, in-frame beta chains only. Identical CDR3 protein sequences are pooled into one entry, listed with their most common genes and DNA. TCRdb's processing, not the authors' own work, is the source of the V and J calls. The sample profile shows fewer than 650,000 distinct CDR3 sequences; about 16% of them were found once. Around 12% of the sample is in the top ten clones.

This clonotype turned up a few times. Its antigen target is currently unknown. No per-base quality is available; no much larger clone lies one base away. According to the study, the label for this sample's time point signals: newly diagnosed GD, antithyroid drugs for less than 3 months. For both TCR sequencing and RNA sequencing, RNA was extracted from PBMCs in TRIzol. The diagnosis of Graves' disease was made according to American Thyroid Association guidelines. Patients for the study were recruited at an endocrinology department in Xi'an, China. Each patient gave about 9.1 milliliters of peripheral blood, collected in an EDTA anticoagulant tube. Ficoll Paque Plus density gradient separation was used to isolate PBMCs, and no additional T cell sorting was done. RNA quality was checked with an Agilent 2100 Bioanalyzer and agarose gel, and concentration with a NanoDrop 2000. The sample also formed part of further work on T cells in Graves' hyperthyroidism and ophthalmopathy. That second publication adds: Stable Graves' hyperthyroidism was defined as the absence of progression to ophthalmopathy over 18 months of follow-up. The hyperthyroidism patients were between 18 and 65 years old and newly diagnosed, with a disease duration of less than 2 months. The study excluded patients with uncontrolled infections, other autoimmune diseases, pregnancy or lactation. Diagnoses were established on the basis of clinical symptoms, serum thyroxine and TRAb, thyroid ultrasound, and orbital computed tomography. A first-round RT-PCR of the TCR CDR3 used the HTBI primer set with the Qiagen OneStep RT-PCR kit. Blood samples also contained most of the expanded thyroid clonotypes (frequency above 0.001), which suggests that blood repertoires may reflect thyroid immune responses. In cross-validation, a model built on a 13 V-J signature told ophthalmopathy apart from stable hyperthyroidism with 87.88% sensitivity and roughly 81% specificity, and in testing the same model reached 80%/75%. In validation, the model predicted progression to ophthalmopathy with approximately 69% sensitivity and roughly 72% specificity, a median of around 6.6 months before onset. TCR V-J signatures able to tell the groups apart were searched for in a discovery cohort of 100 patients, of whom over 40 had Graves' ophthalmopathy and 57 had stable Graves' hyperthyroidism. Prospective prediction of ophthalmopathy was tested in an independent validation cohort consisting of some 20 hyperthyroidism patients and approximately 16 patients who later progressed to ophthalmopathy. The approximately 100 discovery patients were randomly split 7:3 into training and test sets. Thyroid tissue and blood T-cell repertoires from more than 5 Graves' hyperthyroidism patients were also compared in the study. Once sampling was done, hyperthyroidism patients were given methimazole at a starting dose of 30 mg daily, whereas ophthalmopathy patients were given high-dose intravenous methylprednisolone. Libraries were constructed in a second round of multiplex PCR, after which size selection and purification were performed. Sequencing of the libraries was done on an Illumina HiSeq2000 using paired-end 100 bp reads. SOAPnuke was used to process the raw data, removing reads that contained adapters or uncalled bases, had a mean Phred below 15, or lacked an exact match to the constant primer or identifier. High-quality paired reads were merged using COPE v1.2.5, and each unique nucleotide sequence was defined as a clonotype. Clonotypes were aligned to IMGT TRBV, TRBD and TRBJ reference segments using MiTCR v1.1. Only V-J combinations with frequency above 0.0001, covering 99% to 99.2% of repertoires, were analysed. The TCS score was defined as F50 (clonal expansion) divided by E x V (chaos), with BLOSUM62-based TCRdist calculated between CDR3 peptides within each V-J. Welch's t-statistics and random forest reduced 450 to 600 V-J features to 13, which were used in a naive Bayes classifier (R e1071). Sample size was not statistically predetermined, and investigators were not blinded to group allocation. TCR Vbeta CDR3 sequencing of 135 peripheral blood samples (around 45 ophthalmopathy, 70 to 85 hyperthyroidism and some 17 progressor patients) is reported in the paper.

The TCR was taken from a young man with Graves disease. Donor details come from another sample of the same person, matched by shared clones. The material sequenced was peripheral blood mononuclear cells (PBMCs), taken at new diagnosis, from a patient treated with antithyroid drugs.

The DNA sequence is given as TGCAGTGCTAGAGGGTGGGAGGGCCTCTACGAGCAGTACTTC. Its translation is CSARGWEGLYEQYF. Recombination connected TRBV20-1 to TRBJ2-7, and 7 junctional nucleotides match TRBD2. CDR1 and CDR2 (DFQATT, SNEGSKA) derive from the germline V gene (reference sequence). The CDR3 runs 14 residues from the cysteine to the phenylalanine. Solely the CDR3 DNA is kept, with 42 bases framed from the first base. Trimming takes 1 base off V and 3 bases off J; junction bases not matched to a gene: 6.